The 5 T cell receptor beta chains below were found in one sample sequenced in a study of blood T cell repertoires in COVID-19. Some clones are missing from TCRdb's copy, which holds only in-frame ones; the method was immunoSEQ multiplex PCR. Here the sample spans 45,000 to 65,000 clones, around 87% being singletons. The sample taken for sequencing was peripheral blood. The receptors originated from a man in his forties or fifties with active COVID-19.

This chain links TRBV25-1 with TRBJ1-2; 7 nucleotides align to TRBD1. Germline trimming cut 1 base from V and 4 bases from J; bases unmatched to any gene: 6. This CDR3 spans 15 amino acids. CDR1 and CDR2 (germline): MGHDK, SYGVNS. The CDR3 spells CASSEWGTASYGYTF. The CDR3 bases are TGTGCCAGCAGTGAATGGGGGACAGCTTCCTATGGCTACACCTTC.

There are a few counts of this clone. The chain uses TRBV19 and TRBJ1-1; TRBD1 might be the D (6 bases). Trimming shortened V by 4 bases and J by 6 bases, and 12 bases separated the two germline ends. The CDR3 sequence is 13 residues long. The germline V gene has CDR1 LNHDA and CDR2 SQIVND (reference sequence). The CDR3 loop is CASSTVPGAEAFF. CDR3 nucleotides: TGTGCCAGTAGTACAGTTCCAGGGGCTGAAGCTTTCTTT.

The count of this clone is one. This chain joins TRBV2 and TRBJ2-1; D uncertain. Germline V gene data show CDR1 as SNHLY and CDR2 as FYNNEI. The CDR3 covers 11 residues. The germline V and J ends were trimmed by 8 bases and 2 bases, with 4 bases remaining between them. The CDR3 coding sequence is TGTGCCAGCGCGCCCTACAATGAGCAGTTCTTC. Translated: CASAPYNEQFF.

The chain combines TRBV30 with TRBJ2-3; 9 bases align to TRBD1. CDR3 length: 15 residues. J lost 2 bases, V lost 1 base, and 4 bases had no gene match. Germline CDR1 and CDR2: GTSNPN and SVGIG (reference sequence). CDR3 in amino acids: CAWSEGQGPTDTQYF. The DNA of the CDR3 is TGTGCCTGGAGTGAAGGACAGGGGCCCACAGATACGCAGTATTTT.

The chain links TRBV5-1 to TRBJ1-4; D is perhaps TRBD1 (5 bases). Germline CDR1 SGHRS, CDR2 YFSETQ. V lost 4 bases and J lost 7, with 14 bases in between. CDR3 length: 14 amino acids. CDR3 residues: CASSDGSGSEKLFF. In nucleotides, the CDR3 is TGCGCCAGCAGCGACGGGTCAGGGTCTGAAAAACTGTTTTTT.